The 21 T cell receptor beta chains in this list originate from one sample, sequenced in a study of blood T cell repertoires in COVID-19. Only in-frame clones appear in the TCRdb table, and some are missing; sequencing was by immunoSEQ multiplex PCR. The repertoire holds around 210,000 clones, with around 90% as singletons. The material sequenced was PBMCs or T cells enriched from blood (not recorded which). The receptors come from a woman aged 18-29 years who had recovered from COVID-19.

The J gene is TRBJ2-5, the V gene TRBV30; 11 bases agree with TRBD1. This CDR3 spans 13 amino acids. The V gene's germline CDR1 is GTSNPN and CDR2 SVGIG (reference sequence). The V segment lost 7 bases and the J segment 4 bases; nucleotides outside the gene matches: 5. CDR3 nucleotide sequence: TGTGCCTCGGACAGGGGGCGTCGAGAGACCCAGTACTTC. Its protein product is CASDRGRRETQYF.

This clone was seen once. The chain is built from TRBV19 and TRBJ2-3; TRBD2 might be the D (6 bases). Trimming left V 9 bases short and J 4 bases short, with 17 bases between. This CDR3 is 14 amino acids long. Germline V gene sequence: CDR1 LNHDA, CDR2 SQIVND (reference sequence). The CDR3 spells CASSGGARADTQYF. Here the CDR3 DNA reads TGTGCCAGCTCCGGGGGAGCCAGGGCAGATACGCAGTATTTT.

The V gene is TRBV6-1, the J gene TRBJ1-4, with D perhaps matching TRBD1 (6 bases). V lost 2 bases and J 5 bases, leaving 15 bases between the germline ends. CDR1 and CDR2 from the germline V gene are MNHNS and SASEGT. This CDR3 spans 16 amino acids. In nucleotides, the CDR3 is TGTGCCAGCAGTGAAACCATCGGGACACCGAATGAAAAACTGTTTTTT. This encodes CASSETIGTPNEKLFF.

The genes are TRBV28 and TRBJ1-5; 7 bases are a match to TRBD1. CDR1 and CDR2 (germline): MDHEN, SYDVKM. CDR3 length: 15 residues. V shed 11 bases, J shed 3 bases, and the junction held 13 bases outside the gene matches. CDR3 coding DNA: TGTGCCTTCATCCGGACAGGTTCCTTCAATCAGCCCCAGCATTTT. Translating gives CAFIRTGSFNQPQHF.

The chain has TRBV5-3 and TRBJ2-7, with D tentatively TRBD1 (6 bases). TRBV5-3 is assigned to the ORF class and has an uncertain function. Trimming pared 0 bases from V and 4 bases from J, leaving 20 bases between. This CDR3 is built from 17 residues. The CDR3 nucleotides read TGTGCCAGAAGCTTGGAGGGCGGACATTACAGGGTTTACGAGCAGTACTTC. This translates into CARSLEGGHYRVYEQYF.

The genes are TRBV27 and TRBJ2-3, with 9 positions matching TRBD2. The CDR3 covers 14 residues. V was clipped by 6 bases and J by 6 bases; unmatched bases: 7. Germline CDR1 MNHEY, CDR2 SMNVEV (reference sequence). The CDR3 DNA sequence: TGTGCCAGCAGCTCAGCGGGGGGCCGGGATACGCAGTATTTT. It translates to CASSSAGGRDTQYF.

This chain uses TRBV18 with TRBJ2-1, with 8 nucleotides matching TRBD1. Germline CDR1 KGHSH, CDR2 LQKENI. With V trimmed by 5 bases and J by 8 bases, 5 bases remained unmatched. The CDR3 has 13 amino acids. The CDR3 here is CASSRGQADEQFF. The DNA of the CDR3 is TGTGCCAGCTCAAGGGGACAGGCGGATGAGCAGTTCTTC. Complete variable domain (other parts from reference TRBV18 and TRBJ2-1): NAGVMQNPRHLVRRRGQEARLRCSPMKGHSHVYWYRQLPEEGLKFMVYLQKENIIDESGMPKERFSAEFPKEGPSILRIQQVVRGDSAAYFCASSRGQADEQFFGPGTRLTVL.

This clone was seen more than once but under ten times. This CDR3 reads CASSYTAGEQETQYF. The DNA for the CDR3 is TGTGCCAGCAGTTACACAGCCGGTGAACAAGAGACCCAGTACTTC. The chain is built from TRBV6-5 and TRBJ2-5; D is unclear. The CDR3 has 15 residues. Deletions cut 2 bases from V and 2 bases from J, with 12 bases between. Germline V lookup: CDR1 MNHEY, CDR2 SVGAGI.

This chain connects TRBV20-1 to TRBJ2-1; the D gene is possibly TRBD2 (5 bases). Trimming took off 5 bases at V and 9 bases at J, with 11 bases between the two ends. The CDR3 extends over 11 amino acids. Germline-derived CDR1 and CDR2 are DFQATT and SNEGSKA (reference sequence). CDR3 DNA sequence: TGCAGTGCTGTGGTGGGGAGTGAGCAGTTCTTC. It yields the protein CSAVVGSEQFF.

This chain connects TRBV18 to TRBJ1-2; 8 bases line up with TRBD1. Germline CDR1 and CDR2: KGHSH and LQKENI. The CDR3 spans 15 residues. Trimming cost V 6 bases and J 2 bases; bases outside gene matches: 8. CDR3 region: CASSPSTGDNYGYTF. In DNA, the CDR3 is TGTGCCAGCTCCCCGTCGACAGGGGACAACTATGGCTACACCTTC.

The rearrangement uses TRBV5-1 and TRBJ1-2; possibly TRBD1 for D (5 bases). CDR3 length: 15 amino acids. The V gene lost 0 bases and the J gene lost 5 bases, with 14 bases spanning the gap. The germline V gene encodes CDR1 SGHRS and CDR2 YFSETQ. The CDR3 coding sequence is TGCGCCAGCAGCTTGGAACGGGGGGAGAATTATGGCTACACCTTC. Protein product: CASSLERGENYGYTF.

The chain recombines TRBV7-6 with TRBJ2-2; 15 nucleotides match TRBD2. The germline V gene encodes CDR1 SGHVS and CDR2 FNYEAQ. The ends lost 5 bases at V and 2 bases at J; junction bases unmatched: 9. This CDR3 has 19 residues. Written as DNA, the CDR3 is TGTGCCAGCAGCCCGACCCGGACTAGCGGGGGGGTTAACACCGGGGAGCTGTTTTTT. Its protein product is CASSPTRTSGGVNTGELFF.

Ten or more counts support this clone. The V call is TRBV5-1, the J call TRBJ2-4, with a weak D call TRBD2 (6 bases). The V end was cut by 0 bases, the J end by 6 bases, with 13 bases between. Germline V CDR1 and CDR2: SGHRS, YFSETQ. The CDR3 totals 15 residues. CDR3 DNA: TGCGCCAGCAGCTTGGAGGCGGGGACGGGAAACATTCAGTACTTC. It is translated as CASSLEAGTGNIQYF.

The rearrangement joins TRBV7-2 to TRBJ2-1, with a weak D call TRBD1 (5 bases). Germline V CDR1 and CDR2: SGHTA, FQGNSA. This CDR3 is 14 amino acids long. With 5 bases removed from V and 6 bases from J, the gap between germline ends came to 14 bases. CDR3 nucleotides: TGTGCCAGCAGCCTAGGACCCCAGGGCAATGAGCAGTTCTTC. It codes for CASSLGPQGNEQFF.

The rearrangement uses TRBV7-9 and TRBJ1-3; possibly TRBD1 for D (5 bases). The CDR3 is 15 residues long. V dropped 4 bases and J dropped 3 bases, with 13 bases sitting between them. CDR1 SEHNR and CDR2 FQNEAQ come from the germline V gene (reference sequence). CDR3 protein: CASSSLGQGGNTIYF. Here the CDR3 DNA reads TGTGCCAGCAGCTCATTGGGGCAGGGTGGAAACACCATATATTTT.

V usage is TRBV5-1 and J usage is TRBJ2-7; the match to TRBD1 covers 9 bases. The CDR3 loop spans 15 amino acids. V dropped 4 bases and J dropped 3; count of bases not matched to a gene: 8. CDR1 SGHRS and CDR2 YFSETQ come from the germline V gene. CDR3 DNA: TGCGCCAGCAGCAGATCACAGGGGGCTGACTACGAGCAGTACTTC. Its protein is CASSRSQGADYEQYF.

The CDR3 protein is CASSLTSGGLETQYF. DNA of the CDR3: TGCGCCAGCAGTCTCACTAGCGGGGGGTTAGAGACCCAGTACTTC. V is TRBV10-2 and J is TRBJ2-5, with TRBD2 matching over 12 bases. The germline CDR1 and CDR2 sequences are WSHSY and SAAADI. The CDR3 is 15 amino acids. With V trimmed by 5 bases and J by 4 bases, 5 bases remained unmatched.

This rearrangement joins TRBV11-2 to TRBJ1-4; a possible D gene is TRBD1 (5 bases). CDR1 SGHAT and CDR2 FQNNGV come from the germline V gene. This CDR3 comprises 17 residues. V was cut by 5 bases and J by 0 bases, with 16 bases left in between. CDR3 protein: CASSRGRGSATNEKLFF. The CDR3 region has the DNA TGTGCCAGCAGCCGAGGACGGGGGTCGGCAACTAATGAAAAACTGTTTTTT.

The chain couples TRBV24-1 to TRBJ2-5, with D hard to call. The CDR3 is 13 amino acids. V gave up 5 bases and J gave up 5 bases, with 11 bases separating them. CDR1 KGHDR and CDR2 SFDVKD come from the germline V gene. CDR3 amino acids: CATSAPRWETQYF. The CDR3 DNA reads as TGTGCCACCAGTGCCCCACGGTGGGAGACCCAGTACTTC.

The chain combines TRBV9 with TRBJ2-3; 9 bases map to TRBD2. Germline V gives CDR1 SGDLS, CDR2 YYNGEE. The J segment lost 4 bases and the V segment lost 5 bases, leaving 8 bases of the junction unmatched. The CDR3 has 15 amino acids. Written as DNA, the CDR3 is TGTGCCAGCAGTGGAACTCAGCGGGGGGCAGATACGCAGTATTTT. It specifies CASSGTQRGADTQYF.

The rearrangement links TRBV5-1 to TRBJ2-1; 8 nucleotides align to TRBD2. The CDR3 consists of 16 residues. Per the germline V gene, CDR1 is SGHRS and CDR2 is YFSETQ. V shed 0 bases, J shed 6 bases, and the junction held 8 bases outside the gene matches. CDR3 protein: CASSLASGGSLNEQFF. In DNA form, the CDR3 reads TGCGCCAGCAGCTTGGCAAGCGGGGGTTCGCTCAATGAGCAGTTCTTC.